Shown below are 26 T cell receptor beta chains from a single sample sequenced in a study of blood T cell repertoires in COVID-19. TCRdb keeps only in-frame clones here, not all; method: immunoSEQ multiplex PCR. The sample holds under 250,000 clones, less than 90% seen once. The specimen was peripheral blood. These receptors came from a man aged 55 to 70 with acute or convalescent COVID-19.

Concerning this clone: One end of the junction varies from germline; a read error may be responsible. CDR3 residues: CAWSVWDRGEFF. The CDR3 DNA follows: TGTGCCTGGAGTGTATGGGACAGGGGAGAGTTTTTT. This chain links TRBV30 with TRBJ1-1; 10 bases agree with TRBD1. The CDR3 contains 12 residues. The germline gives CDR1 GTSNPN, CDR2 SVGIG (reference sequence).

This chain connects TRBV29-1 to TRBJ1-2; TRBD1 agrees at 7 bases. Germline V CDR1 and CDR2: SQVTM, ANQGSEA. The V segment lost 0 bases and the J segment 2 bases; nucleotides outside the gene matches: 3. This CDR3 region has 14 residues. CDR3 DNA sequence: TGCAGCGTTGAAGAACAGGGGCAAAACTATGGCTACACCTTC. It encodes CSVEEQGQNYGYTF.

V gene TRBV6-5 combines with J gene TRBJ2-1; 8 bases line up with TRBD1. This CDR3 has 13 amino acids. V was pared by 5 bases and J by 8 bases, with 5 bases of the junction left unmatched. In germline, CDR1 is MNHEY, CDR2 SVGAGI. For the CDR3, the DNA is TGTGCCAGCAGTCGGGACAGGACGTATGAGCAGTTCTTC. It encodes CASSRDRTYEQFF.

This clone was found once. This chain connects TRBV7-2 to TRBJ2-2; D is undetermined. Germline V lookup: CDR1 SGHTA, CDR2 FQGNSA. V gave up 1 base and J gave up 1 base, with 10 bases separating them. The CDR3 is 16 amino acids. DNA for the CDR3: TGTGCCAGCAGCTTAGGGGCGTACCAGAACACCGGGGAGCTGTTTTTT. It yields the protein CASSLGAYQNTGELFF. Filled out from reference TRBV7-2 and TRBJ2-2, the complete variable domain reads GAGVSQSPSNKVTEKGKDVELRCDPISGHTALYWYRQSLGQGLEFLIYFQGNSAPDKSGLPSDRFSAERTGGSVSTLTIQRTQQEDSAVYLCASSLGAYQNTGELFFGEGSRLTVL.

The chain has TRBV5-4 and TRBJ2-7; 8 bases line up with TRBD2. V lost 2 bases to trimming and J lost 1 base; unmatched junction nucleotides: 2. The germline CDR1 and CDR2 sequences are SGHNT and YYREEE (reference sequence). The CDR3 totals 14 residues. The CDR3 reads CASSFSSGSYEQYF. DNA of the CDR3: TGTGCCAGCAGCTTTTCTAGCGGGTCCTACGAGCAGTACTTC.

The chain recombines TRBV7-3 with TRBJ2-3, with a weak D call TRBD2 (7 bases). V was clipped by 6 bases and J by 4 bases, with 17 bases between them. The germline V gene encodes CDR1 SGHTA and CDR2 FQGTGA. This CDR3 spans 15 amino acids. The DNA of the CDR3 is TGTGCCAGCAGTCCGATACGGGGGGCGGCAGATACGCAGTATTTT. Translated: CASSPIRGAADTQYF.

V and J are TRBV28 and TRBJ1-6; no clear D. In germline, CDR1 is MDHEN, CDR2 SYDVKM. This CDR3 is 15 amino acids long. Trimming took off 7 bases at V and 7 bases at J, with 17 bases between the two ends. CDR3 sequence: CASTPWAHRNSPLHF. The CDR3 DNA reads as TGTGCCAGCACCCCCTGGGCACATCGGAATTCACCCCTCCACTTT.

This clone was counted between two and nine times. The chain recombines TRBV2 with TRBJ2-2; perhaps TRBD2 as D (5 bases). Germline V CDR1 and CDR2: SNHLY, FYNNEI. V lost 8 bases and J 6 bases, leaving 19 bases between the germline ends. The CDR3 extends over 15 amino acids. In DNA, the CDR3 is TGTGCCAGCCAAACTAGGGCCGGAATTGCCGGGGAGCTGTTTTTT. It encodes CASQTRAGIAGELFF.

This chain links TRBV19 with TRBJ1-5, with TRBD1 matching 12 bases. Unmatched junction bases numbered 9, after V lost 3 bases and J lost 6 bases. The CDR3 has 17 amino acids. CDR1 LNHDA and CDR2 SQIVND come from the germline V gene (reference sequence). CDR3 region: CASSMGTGGGIGQPQHF. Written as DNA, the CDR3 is TGTGCCAGTAGTATGGGGACAGGGGGCGGAATAGGTCAGCCCCAGCATTTT.

The DNA for the CDR3 is TGTGCCAGCAGCACACAGGGCGGCGAGCAGTACTTC. It specifies CASSTQGGEQYF. V usage is TRBV28 and J usage is TRBJ2-7, with D tentatively TRBD1 (6 bases). With 6 bases removed from V and 6 bases from J, the gap between germline ends came to 12 bases. The CDR3 covers 12 residues. Germline CDR1 reads MDHEN; CDR2 reads SYDVKM.

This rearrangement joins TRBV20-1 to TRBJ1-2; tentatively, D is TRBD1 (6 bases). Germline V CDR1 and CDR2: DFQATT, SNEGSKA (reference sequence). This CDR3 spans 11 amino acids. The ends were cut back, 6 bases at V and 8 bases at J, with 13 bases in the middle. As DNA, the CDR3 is TGCAGTGCCCAGACACAGGGCGGCTACACCTTC. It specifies CSAQTQGGYTF.

The CDR3 sequence is CSASQSGQGAGGYTF. The CDR3 DNA reads as TGCAGTGCTAGTCAATCGGGACAGGGGGCTGGTGGCTACACCTTC. V gene TRBV20-1 combines with J gene TRBJ1-2, with 12 bases identical to TRBD1. The germline CDR1 and CDR2 sequences are DFQATT and SNEGSKA (reference sequence). CDR3 length: 15 amino acids. V lost 3 bases, J lost 7 bases, and 9 bases stayed unmatched.

CDR3 nucleotides: TGTGCCAGCGACACCAACGGTAACTATGGCTACACCTTC. Protein product: CASDTNGNYGYTF. The chain is built from TRBV12-3 or TRBV12-4 and TRBJ1-2; no reliable D call. Between the trimmed V and J ends, which lost 8 bases and 1 base, there was a span of 11 bases. The CDR3 is 13 amino acids.

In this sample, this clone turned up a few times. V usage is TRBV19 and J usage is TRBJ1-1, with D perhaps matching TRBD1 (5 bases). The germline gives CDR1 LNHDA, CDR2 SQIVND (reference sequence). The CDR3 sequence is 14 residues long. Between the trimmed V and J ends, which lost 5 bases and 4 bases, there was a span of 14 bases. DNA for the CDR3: TGTGCCAGTAGTCTACGGGTAGGGGTCACTGAAGCTTTCTTT. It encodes CASSLRVGVTEAFF.

The CDR3 spells CASSISGGSNQPQHF. The CDR3 bases are TGTGCCAGTAGTATTTCAGGGGGAAGCAATCAGCCCCAGCATTTT. The chain employs TRBV19 and TRBJ1-5; 7 nucleotides match TRBD1. This CDR3 contains 15 residues. The V gene's germline CDR1 is LNHDA and CDR2 SQIVND (reference sequence). V trimming: 3 bases; J trimming: 1 base; junction bases outside the gene matches: 3.

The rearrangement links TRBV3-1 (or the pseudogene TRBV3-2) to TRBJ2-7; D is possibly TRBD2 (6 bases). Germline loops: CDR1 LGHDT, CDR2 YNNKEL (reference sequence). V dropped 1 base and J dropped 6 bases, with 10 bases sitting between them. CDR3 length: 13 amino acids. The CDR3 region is CASSQVQEGEQYF. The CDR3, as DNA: TGTGCCAGCAGCCAAGTACAGGAGGGCGAGCAGTACTTC.

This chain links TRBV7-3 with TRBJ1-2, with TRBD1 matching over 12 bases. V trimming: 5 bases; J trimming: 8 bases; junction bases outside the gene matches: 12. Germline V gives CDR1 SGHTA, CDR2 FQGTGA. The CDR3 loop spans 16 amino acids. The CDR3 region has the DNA TGTGCCAGCAGCCCAACAGCGGGGACAGGGGGCAGAGGCTACACCTTC. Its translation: CASSPTAGTGGRGYTF. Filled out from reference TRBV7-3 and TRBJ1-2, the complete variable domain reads GAGVSQTPSNKVTEKGKYVELRCDPISGHTALYWYRQSLGQGPEFLIYFQGTGAADDSGLPNDRFFAVRPEGSVSTLKIQRTERGDSAVYLCASSPTAGTGGRGYTFGSGTRLTVV.

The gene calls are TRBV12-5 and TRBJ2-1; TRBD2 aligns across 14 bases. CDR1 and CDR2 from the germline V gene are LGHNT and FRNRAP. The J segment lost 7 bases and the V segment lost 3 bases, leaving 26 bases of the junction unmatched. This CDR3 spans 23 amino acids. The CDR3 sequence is CASGLTGGRTTSGRAERLNEQFF. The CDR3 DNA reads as TGTGCTAGTGGTTTAACGGGGGGCAGAACGACTAGCGGGAGGGCCGAGCGGCTGAATGAGCAGTTCTTC.

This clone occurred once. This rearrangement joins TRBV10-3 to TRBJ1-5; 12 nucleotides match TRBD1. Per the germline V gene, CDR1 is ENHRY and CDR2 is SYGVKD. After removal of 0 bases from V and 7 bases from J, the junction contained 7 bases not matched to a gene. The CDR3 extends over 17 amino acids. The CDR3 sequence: CAISESQGQGAGQPQHF. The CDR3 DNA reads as TGTGCCATCAGTGAGTCCCAGGGACAGGGGGCAGGGCAGCCCCAGCATTTT.

The CDR3 sequence: CASSYTGSSYNEQFF. DNA of the CDR3: TGTGCCAGCAGTTACACGGGGAGCTCCTACAATGAGCAGTTCTTC. J is TRBJ2-1 and V is TRBV6-5, with D tentatively TRBD2 (5 bases). Trimming removed 2 bases from V and 0 bases from J, with 8 bases in between. CDR1 MNHEY and CDR2 SVGAGI come from the germline V gene. This CDR3 comprises 15 residues.

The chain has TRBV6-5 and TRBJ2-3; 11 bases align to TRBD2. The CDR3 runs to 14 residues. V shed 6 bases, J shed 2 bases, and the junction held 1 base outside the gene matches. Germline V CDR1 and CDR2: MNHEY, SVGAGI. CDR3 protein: CASRGLAATDTQYF. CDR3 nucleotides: TGTGCCAGCAGGGGACTAGCGGCCACAGATACGCAGTATTTT.

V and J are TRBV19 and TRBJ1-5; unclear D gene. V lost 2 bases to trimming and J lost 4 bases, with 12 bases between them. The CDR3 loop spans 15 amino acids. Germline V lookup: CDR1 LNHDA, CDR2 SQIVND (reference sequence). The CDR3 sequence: CASSISVRANQPQHF. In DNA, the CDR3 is TGTGCCAGTAGTATATCGGTGAGGGCGAATCAGCCCCAGCATTTT.

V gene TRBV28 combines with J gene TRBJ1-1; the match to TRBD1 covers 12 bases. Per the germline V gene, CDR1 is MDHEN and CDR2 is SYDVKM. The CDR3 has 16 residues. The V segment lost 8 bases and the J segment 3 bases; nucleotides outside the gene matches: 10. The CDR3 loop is CASGSRDRGRDTEAFF. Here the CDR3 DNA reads TGTGCCAGCGGGTCCAGGGACAGGGGGCGAGACACTGAAGCTTTCTTT.

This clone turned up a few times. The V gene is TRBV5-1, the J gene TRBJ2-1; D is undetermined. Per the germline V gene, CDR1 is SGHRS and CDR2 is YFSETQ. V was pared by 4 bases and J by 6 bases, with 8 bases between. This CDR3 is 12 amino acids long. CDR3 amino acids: CASSRDFNEQFF. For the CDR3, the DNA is TGCGCCAGCAGCAGAGATTTCAATGAGCAGTTCTTC.

This CDR3 reads CASSSGTGGQGNQPQHF. The CDR3 coding sequence is TGTGCCAGCAGCTCTGGGACAGGGGGGCAAGGCAATCAGCCCCAGCATTTT. The genes are TRBV5-8 and TRBJ1-5; the match to TRBD1 covers 11 bases. CDR1 and CDR2 from the germline V gene are SGHTS and YDEGEE. Losses at the gene ends were 3 bases for V and 2 bases for J; bases not matched to a gene: 7. The CDR3 covers 17 residues.

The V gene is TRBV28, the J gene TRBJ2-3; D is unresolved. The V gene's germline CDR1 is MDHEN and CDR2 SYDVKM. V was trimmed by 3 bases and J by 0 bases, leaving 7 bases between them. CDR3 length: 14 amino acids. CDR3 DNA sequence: TGTGCCAGCAGTTTTACGGTTAGCACAGATACGCAGTATTTT. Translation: CASSFTVSTDTQYF.